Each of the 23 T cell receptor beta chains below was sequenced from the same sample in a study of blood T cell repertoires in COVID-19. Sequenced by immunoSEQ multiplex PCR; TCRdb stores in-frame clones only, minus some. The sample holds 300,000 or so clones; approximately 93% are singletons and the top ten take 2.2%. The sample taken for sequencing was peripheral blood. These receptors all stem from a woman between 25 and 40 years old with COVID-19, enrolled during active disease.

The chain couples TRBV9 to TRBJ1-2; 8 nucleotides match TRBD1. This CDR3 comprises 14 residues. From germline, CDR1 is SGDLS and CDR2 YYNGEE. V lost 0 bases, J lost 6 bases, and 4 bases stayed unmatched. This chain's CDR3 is CASSVGDRGHGYTF. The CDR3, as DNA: TGTGCCAGCAGCGTAGGTGACAGGGGACATGGCTACACCTTC.

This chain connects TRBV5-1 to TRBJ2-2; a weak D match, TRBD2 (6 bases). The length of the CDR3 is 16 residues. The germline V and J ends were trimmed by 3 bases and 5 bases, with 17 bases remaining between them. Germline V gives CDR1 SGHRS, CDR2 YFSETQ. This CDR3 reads CASSYLQGRGTGELFF. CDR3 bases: TGCGCCAGCAGCTACCTCCAGGGACGGGGGACCGGGGAGCTGTTTTTT.

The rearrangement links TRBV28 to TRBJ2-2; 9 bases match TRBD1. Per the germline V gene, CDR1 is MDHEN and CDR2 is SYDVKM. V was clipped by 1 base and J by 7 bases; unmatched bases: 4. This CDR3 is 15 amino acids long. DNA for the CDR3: TGTGCCAGCAGTTTATTGGAGGACAGGGGCGGGGAGCTGTTTTTT. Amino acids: CASSLLEDRGGELFF. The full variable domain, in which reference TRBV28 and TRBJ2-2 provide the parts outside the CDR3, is DVKVTQSSRYLVKRTGEKVFLECVQDMDHENMFWYRQDPGLGLRLIYFSYDVKMKEKGDIPEGYSVSREKKERFSLILESASTNQTSMYLCASSLLEDRGGELFFGEGSRLTVL.

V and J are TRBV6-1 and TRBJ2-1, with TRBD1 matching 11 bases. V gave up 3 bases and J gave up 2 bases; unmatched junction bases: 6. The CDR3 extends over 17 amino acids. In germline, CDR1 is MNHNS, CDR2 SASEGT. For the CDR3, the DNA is TGTGCCAGCAGTGATCAGTCGGGACAGGGGGCCTACAATGAGCAGTTCTTC. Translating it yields CASSDQSGQGAYNEQFF.

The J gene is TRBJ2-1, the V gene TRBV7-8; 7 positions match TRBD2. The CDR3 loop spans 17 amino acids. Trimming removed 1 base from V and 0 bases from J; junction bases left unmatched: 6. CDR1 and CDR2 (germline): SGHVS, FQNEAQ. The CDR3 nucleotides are TGTGCCAGCAGCTTAGACGGGCTAGCGGCCTCCTACAATGAGCAGTTCTTC. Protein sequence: CASSLDGLAASYNEQFF.

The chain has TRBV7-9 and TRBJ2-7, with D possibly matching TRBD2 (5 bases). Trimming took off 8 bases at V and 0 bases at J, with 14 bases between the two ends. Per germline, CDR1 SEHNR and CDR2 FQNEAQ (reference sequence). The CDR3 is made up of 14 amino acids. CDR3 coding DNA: TGTGCCAGCTCCGGGGTGGGTCCCTCCTACGAGCAGTACTTC. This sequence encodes CASSGVGPSYEQYF.

The CDR3, as DNA: TGTGCCAGCAGTTTAGGGACTAGCGGGAGTTACCCCTACGAGCAGTACTTC. This gives the protein CASSLGTSGSYPYEQYF. The chain uses TRBV28 and TRBJ2-7; 14 bases match TRBD2. This CDR3 is built from 17 residues. CDR1 and CDR2 (germline): MDHEN, SYDVKM. The trim removed 2 bases at V and 2 bases at J, leaving 5 bases unmatched.

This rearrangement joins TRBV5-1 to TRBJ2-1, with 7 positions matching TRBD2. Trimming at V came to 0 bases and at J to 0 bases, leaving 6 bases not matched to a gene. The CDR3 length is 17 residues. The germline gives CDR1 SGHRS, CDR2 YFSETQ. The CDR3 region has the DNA TGCGCCAGCAGCTTGGCCCCTAGCGGTAGCTCCTACAATGAGCAGTTCTTC. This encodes CASSLAPSGSSYNEQFF.

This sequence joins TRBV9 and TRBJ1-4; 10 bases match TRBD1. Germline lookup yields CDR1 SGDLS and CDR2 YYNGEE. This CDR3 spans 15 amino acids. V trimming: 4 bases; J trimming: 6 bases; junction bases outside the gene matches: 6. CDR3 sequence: CASSSRQGAYEKLFF. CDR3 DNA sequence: TGTGCCAGCAGCTCTCGACAGGGGGCGTATGAAAAACTGTTTTTT.

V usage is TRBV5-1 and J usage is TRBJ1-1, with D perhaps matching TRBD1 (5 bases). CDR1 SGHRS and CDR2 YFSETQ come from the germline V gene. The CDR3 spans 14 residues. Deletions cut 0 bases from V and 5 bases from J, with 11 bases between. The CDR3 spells CASSLEAGRTEAFF. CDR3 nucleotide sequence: TGCGCCAGCAGCTTGGAGGCAGGGAGGACTGAAGCTTTCTTT.

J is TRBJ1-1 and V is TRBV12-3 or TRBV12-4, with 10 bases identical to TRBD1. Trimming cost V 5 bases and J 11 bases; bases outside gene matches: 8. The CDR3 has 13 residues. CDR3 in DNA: TGTGCCAGCAGTCCGAGGGACAGGGGATGGGCTTTCTTT. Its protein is CASSPRDRGWAFF.

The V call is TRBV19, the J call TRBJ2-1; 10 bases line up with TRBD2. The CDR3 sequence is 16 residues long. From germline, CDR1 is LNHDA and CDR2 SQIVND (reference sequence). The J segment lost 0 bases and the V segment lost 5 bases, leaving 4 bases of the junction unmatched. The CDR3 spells CASSAGTSASYNEQFF. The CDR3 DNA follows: TGTGCCAGTAGTGCCGGGACTAGCGCCTCCTACAATGAGCAGTTCTTC.

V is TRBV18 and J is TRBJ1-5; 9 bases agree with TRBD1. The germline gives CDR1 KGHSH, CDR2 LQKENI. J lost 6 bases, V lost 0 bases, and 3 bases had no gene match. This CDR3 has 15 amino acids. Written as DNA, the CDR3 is TGTGCCAGCTCACCACCGGGACAGGGTGGTCAGCCCCAGCATTTT. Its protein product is CASSPPGQGGQPQHF.

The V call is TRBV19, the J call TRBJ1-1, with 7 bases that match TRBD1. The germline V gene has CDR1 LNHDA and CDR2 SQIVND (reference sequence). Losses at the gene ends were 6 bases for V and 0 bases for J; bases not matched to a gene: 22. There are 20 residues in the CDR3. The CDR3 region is CASSHRGFEGILGLNTEAFF. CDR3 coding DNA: TGTGCCAGTAGCCACAGGGGTTTTGAGGGGATTTTGGGTTTGAACACTGAAGCTTTCTTT.

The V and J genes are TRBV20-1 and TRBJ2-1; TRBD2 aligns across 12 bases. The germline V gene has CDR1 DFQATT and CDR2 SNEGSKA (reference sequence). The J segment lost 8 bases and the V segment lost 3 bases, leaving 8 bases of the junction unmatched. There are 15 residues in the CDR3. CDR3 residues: CSASSGTSGWDEQFF. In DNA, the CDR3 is TGCAGTGCTAGTTCCGGGACTAGCGGGTGGGATGAGCAGTTCTTC.

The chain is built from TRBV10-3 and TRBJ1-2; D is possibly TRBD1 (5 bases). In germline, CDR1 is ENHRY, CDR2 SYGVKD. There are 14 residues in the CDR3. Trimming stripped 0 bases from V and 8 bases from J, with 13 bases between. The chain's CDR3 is CAISESIREGGYTF. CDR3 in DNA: TGTGCCATCAGTGAGTCGATCAGGGAAGGCGGCTACACCTTC.

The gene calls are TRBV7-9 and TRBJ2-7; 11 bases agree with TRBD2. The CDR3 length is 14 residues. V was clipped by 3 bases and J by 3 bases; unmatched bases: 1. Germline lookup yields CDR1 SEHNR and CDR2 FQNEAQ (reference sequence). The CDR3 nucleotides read TGTGCCAGCAGCTTTACTAGCGGGAGCTACGAGCAGTACTTC. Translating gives CASSFTSGSYEQYF.

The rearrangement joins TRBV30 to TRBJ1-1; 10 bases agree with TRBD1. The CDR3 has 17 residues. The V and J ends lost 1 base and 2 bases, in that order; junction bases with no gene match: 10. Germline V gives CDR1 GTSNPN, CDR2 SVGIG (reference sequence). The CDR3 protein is CAWSGDRGAESNTEAFF. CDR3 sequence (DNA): TGTGCCTGGAGTGGGGACAGGGGAGCGGAAAGCAACACTGAAGCTTTCTTT.

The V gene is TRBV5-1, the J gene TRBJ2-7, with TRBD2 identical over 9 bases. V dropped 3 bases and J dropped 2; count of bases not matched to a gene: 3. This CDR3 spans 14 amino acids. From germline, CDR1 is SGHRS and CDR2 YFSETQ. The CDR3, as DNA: TGCGCCAGCAGCTATACTAGCGGGCCCTACGAGCAGTACTTC. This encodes CASSYTSGPYEQYF.

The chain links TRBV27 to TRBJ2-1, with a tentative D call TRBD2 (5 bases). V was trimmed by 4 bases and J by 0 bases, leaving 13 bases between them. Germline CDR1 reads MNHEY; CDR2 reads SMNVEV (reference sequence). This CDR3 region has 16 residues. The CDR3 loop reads CASSSLTGSSYNEQFF. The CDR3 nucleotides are TGTGCCAGCAGTTCCTTGACGGGAAGCTCCTACAATGAGCAGTTCTTC.

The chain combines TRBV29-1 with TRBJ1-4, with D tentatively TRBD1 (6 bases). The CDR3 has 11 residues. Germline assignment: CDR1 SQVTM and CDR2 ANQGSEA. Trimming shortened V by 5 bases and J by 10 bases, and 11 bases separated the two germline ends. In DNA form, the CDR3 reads TGCAGCGTTTCACAGGGCGGAAAACTGTTTTTT. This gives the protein CSVSQGGKLFF.

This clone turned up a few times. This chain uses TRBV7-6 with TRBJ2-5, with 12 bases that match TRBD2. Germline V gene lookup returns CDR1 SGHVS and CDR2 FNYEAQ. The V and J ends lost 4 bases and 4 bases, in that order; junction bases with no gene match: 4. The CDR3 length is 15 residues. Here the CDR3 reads CASSSQTSGRETQYF. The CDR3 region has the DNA TGTGCCAGCAGCTCCCAGACTAGCGGGAGAGAGACCCAGTACTTC.

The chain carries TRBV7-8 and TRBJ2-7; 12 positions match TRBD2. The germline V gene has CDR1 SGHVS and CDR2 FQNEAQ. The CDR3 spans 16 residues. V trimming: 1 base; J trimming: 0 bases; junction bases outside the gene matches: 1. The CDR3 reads CASSLVTSGSSYEQYF. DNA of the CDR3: TGTGCCAGCAGCTTAGTGACTAGCGGGAGCTCCTACGAGCAGTACTTC.